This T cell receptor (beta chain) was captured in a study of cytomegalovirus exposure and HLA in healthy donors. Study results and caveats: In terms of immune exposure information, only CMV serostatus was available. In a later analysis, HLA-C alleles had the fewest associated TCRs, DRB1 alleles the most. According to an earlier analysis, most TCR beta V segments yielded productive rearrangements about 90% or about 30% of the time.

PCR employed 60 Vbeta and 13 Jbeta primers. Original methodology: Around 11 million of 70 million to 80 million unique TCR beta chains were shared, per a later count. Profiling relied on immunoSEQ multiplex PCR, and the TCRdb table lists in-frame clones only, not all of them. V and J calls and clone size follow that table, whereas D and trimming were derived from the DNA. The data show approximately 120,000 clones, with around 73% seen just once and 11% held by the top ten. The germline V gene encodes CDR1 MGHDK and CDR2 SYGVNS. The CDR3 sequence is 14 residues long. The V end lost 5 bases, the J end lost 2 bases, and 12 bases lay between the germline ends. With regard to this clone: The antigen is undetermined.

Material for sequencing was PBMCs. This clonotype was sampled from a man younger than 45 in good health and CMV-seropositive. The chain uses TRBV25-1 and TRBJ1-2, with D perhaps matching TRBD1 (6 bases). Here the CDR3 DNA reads TGTGCCAGCAGTTACCGGGACAAGAACTATGGCTACACCTTC. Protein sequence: CASSYRDKNYGYTF.